This T cell receptor beta chain is from a study of CD4 T cells in relation to SARS-CoV-2 and coronaviruses. Across the whole study: After nine to eleven days of antigen culture, PBMC TCR beta CDR3s were sequenced.

Unexposed donor CD4+ T cells date from about 2011-2018, before the COVID-19 pandemic. Isolation of CD4+ T cells took place after 10 days in culture. V was cut by 4 bases and J by 6 bases, with 12 bases left in between. This CDR3 comprises 14 residues. CDR1 and CDR2 from the germline V gene are MNHNY and SVGAGI (reference sequence). Clones were sequenced by immunoSEQ multiplex PCR, and TCRdb holds only the in-frame ones, with some missing. The repertoire holds around 20,000 clones, with roughly 73% as singletons. Comment on this clone: The antigen remains unidentified.

Input material: CD4+ T cells from PBMCs, cultured in vitro. V and J are TRBV6-6 and TRBJ2-2; tentatively, D is TRBD2 (6 bases). This clonotype was obtained from a human donor in good health. The CDR3 bases are TGTGCCAGCAGTTCGCCGGGAGATGCCGGGGAGCTGTTTTTT. Protein product: CASSSPGDAGELFF.